Sequencing of this TCR beta chain was carried out in a study of blood T cell repertoires in COVID-19. Study-wide context: Sample material is recorded as cDNA or gDNA derived from T cells, B-cell-depleted T cells, or PBMCs.

Across 20 to 25 US areas, participants ranged in age from 18 to 89 years. Symptom resolution, clearance, or two negative PCRs marked donors in Cohort 3 as recovered. Authors' methods: Amplification of reference gene primers was used by the study to estimate nucleated cell counts. TCRdb keeps only in-frame clones here, not all; method: immunoSEQ multiplex PCR. V and J calls and clone size are given by that table; D and trimming were obtained from the DNA. This sample has 250,000 to 300,000 clones, with approximately 83% found just once. CDR3 size: 13 residues. V trimming: 7 bases; J trimming: 6 bases; junction bases outside the gene matches: 8.

Sequencing was carried out using PBMCs or T cells enriched from blood (not recorded which). This TCR came from a woman aged 50 to 60 who had recovered from COVID-19. The chain joins TRBV12-3 or TRBV12-4 to TRBJ1-2, with TRBD1 matching 7 bases. CDR3 amino acids: CASTGARGHGYTF. The CDR3 DNA reads as TGTGCCAGCACTGGAGCTAGGGGGCATGGCTACACCTTC.